This T cell receptor (beta chain) was sequenced during a study of CD8 T cells in Susac syndrome. The study's findings and limits: As the study acknowledged, the number of individuals who were part of its TCR sequencing and HLA analysis was relatively small.

The CDR3 consists of 13 residues. The ends were cut back, 6 bases at V and 2 bases at J, with 13 bases in the middle. Germline CDR1 DFQATT, CDR2 SNEGSKA (reference sequence). It was healthy donors who served as the controls, matched for age and sex. A word on this clonotype: Its antigen is undetermined.

With random hexamers, reverse transcription was performed on about 0.5 to 1 ug of RNA. TCR beta CDR3 was amplified by immunoSEQ multiplex PCR. This amplification extended across 54 Vbeta and 13 Jbeta segments. From the immunoSEQ multiplex PCR reads, TCRdb called clonotypes with MiXCR, one entry per CDR3 protein. The sample includes about 84,000 distinct CDR3 sequences, 85% to 95% seen only once; the top ten take 0.25% to 0.4%. The sequence came from a human donor in good health. Sequences were obtained from CD8+ T cells from PBMCs. The chain uses TRBV20-1 and TRBJ2-5; tentative D call: TRBD2 (6 bases). DNA for the CDR3: TGCAGTGCGCCCGGACGGGGGCAAGAGACCCAGTACTTC. Its protein product is CSAPGRGQETQYF.